These T cell receptor beta chains were read from a single sample in a study of T cells after yellow fever vaccination. One entry per CDR3 protein results from TCRdb running MiXCR on the 5' RACE reads. The data hold about 340,000 distinct CDR3 sequences, with around 13% observed a single time. The starting material was CD4+ T cells sorted from PBMCs, obtained 15 days after the yellow fever booster vaccination. These receptors originate from a man between 18 and 35 years old who received the YFV17D yellow fever vaccine. The conserved cysteine and the conserved F or W are not part of the CDR3 here. Only some rows state a clone size, as once, few, many or a class for expanded clones.

V gene: TRBV28
CDR3 length: 15
J gene: TRBJ1-1
clone size: NA
CDR3 protein: ASSSQGNIGTGTEAF

V gene: TRBV7-9
CDR3 length: 13
J gene: TRBJ1-2
clone size: few
CDR3 protein: ASSGTGARNYGYT

V gene: TRBV19
CDR3 length: 13
J gene: TRBJ2-1
clone size: NA
CDR3 protein: ASSIWQGADNEQF

V gene: TRBV10-3
CDR3 length: 11
J gene: TRBJ2-1
clone size: NA
CDR3 protein: ATADSFYNEQF

V gene: TRBV5-1
CDR3 length: 11
J gene: TRBJ2-3
clone size: few
CDR3 protein: ASRDGGDDTQY

V gene: TRBV3-1
CDR3 length: 11
J gene: TRBJ1-6
clone size: many
CDR3 protein: ASSQDLWSPLH

V gene: TRBV27
CDR3 length: 14
J gene: TRBJ1-6
clone size: NA
CDR3 protein: ASSPRRSSYNSPLH

V gene: TRBV6-5
CDR3 length: 14
J gene: TRBJ2-1
clone size: NA
CDR3 protein: ASSYSAGGTYNEQF

V gene: TRBV19
CDR3 length: 13
J gene: TRBJ1-5
clone size: NA
CDR3 protein: ASSIIRGAPSPQH

V gene: TRBV4-1
CDR3 length: 10
J gene: TRBJ1-3
clone size: NA
CDR3 protein: ASGTYGNTIY

V gene: TRBV28
CDR3 length: 13
J gene: TRBJ2-5
clone size: few
CDR3 protein: ASSPSPGGLETQY

V gene: TRBV4-2
CDR3 length: 16
J gene: TRBJ2-3
clone size: NA
CDR3 protein: ASSRTLAVGGGTDTQY

V gene: TRBV28
CDR3 length: 9
J gene: TRBJ1-2
clone size: NA
CDR3 protein: ASNSPYGYT

V gene: TRBV7-9
CDR3 length: 15
J gene: TRBJ1-1
clone size: NA
CDR3 protein: ASSPLRFQGGNTEAF

V gene: TRBV12-3/TRBV12-4
CDR3 length: 10
J gene: TRBJ2-7
clone size: NA
CDR3 protein: ASSAGLFEQY

V gene: TRBV12-3/TRBV12-4
CDR3 length: 13
J gene: TRBJ2-7
clone size: NA
CDR3 protein: ASSLMAGASYEQY

V gene: TRBV2
CDR3 length: 11
J gene: TRBJ2-7
clone size: NA
CDR3 protein: ASSDPWAREQY

V gene: TRBV5-6
CDR3 length: 14
J gene: TRBJ2-3
clone size: few
CDR3 protein: ASSDRDRGESDTQY

V gene: TRBV5-1
CDR3 length: 13
J gene: TRBJ1-1
clone size: NA
CDR3 protein: ASSLLQGGETEAF

V gene: TRBV6-2/TRBV6-3
CDR3 length: 14
J gene: TRBJ2-7
clone size: NA
CDR3 protein: ASSPDAAGGPRGQY

V gene: TRBV5-1
CDR3 length: 14
J gene: TRBJ2-5
clone size: NA
CDR3 protein: ASSLTGTSGGETQY

V gene: TRBV9
CDR3 length: 12
J gene: TRBJ2-3
clone size: few
CDR3 protein: ASSETSPSDTQY

V gene: TRBV5-8
CDR3 length: 14
J gene: TRBJ2-5
clone size: NA
CDR3 protein: ASSSELGLARETQY

V gene: TRBV9
CDR3 length: 13
J gene: TRBJ2-7
clone size: NA
CDR3 protein: ASSRGGTGTYEQY

V gene: TRBV10-3
CDR3 length: 12
J gene: TRBJ1-6
clone size: few
CDR3 protein: AIGVDRYNSPLH